The rows below give T cell receptor beta chains drawn from one sample of a study of cytomegalovirus exposure and HLA in healthy donors. Only in-frame clones appear in the TCRdb table, and some are missing; sequencing was by immunoSEQ multiplex PCR. Among 90,000 to 95,000 clones listed, around 78% were seen once. Sequencing input: PBMCs. Receptor source: a man aged 25-45 years in good health and CMV-seronegative. Both conserved end residues are part of each CDR3. Fields, in order: V gene, CDR3 protein.

TRBV15 CATSREVKGTSGPNTGELFF
TRBV5-6 CASSRGGSYEQYF
TRBV7-8 CASSLALYNEQFF
TRBV7-9 CASSPGLVDNEQFF
TRBV18 CASSAQDYALHGQETQYF
TRBV6-1 CASHRLGQGSAEAFF
TRBV29-1 CSVLRTSYYNEQFF
TRBV27 CASSPTGVPYGYTF
TRBV6-1 CASLLNSNQPQHF
TRBV7-9 CSSSLAPGQLPMNTEAFF
TRBV6-1 CASSDTSGRVGTQYF
TRBV5-1 CASQEDRVNEQFF
TRBV11-2 CASSPSAGTIANTIYF
TRBV19 CASIPGQGPYQPQHF
TRBV5-1 CASSFGQGIYEQYF
TRBV9 CASSVQDYEQFF